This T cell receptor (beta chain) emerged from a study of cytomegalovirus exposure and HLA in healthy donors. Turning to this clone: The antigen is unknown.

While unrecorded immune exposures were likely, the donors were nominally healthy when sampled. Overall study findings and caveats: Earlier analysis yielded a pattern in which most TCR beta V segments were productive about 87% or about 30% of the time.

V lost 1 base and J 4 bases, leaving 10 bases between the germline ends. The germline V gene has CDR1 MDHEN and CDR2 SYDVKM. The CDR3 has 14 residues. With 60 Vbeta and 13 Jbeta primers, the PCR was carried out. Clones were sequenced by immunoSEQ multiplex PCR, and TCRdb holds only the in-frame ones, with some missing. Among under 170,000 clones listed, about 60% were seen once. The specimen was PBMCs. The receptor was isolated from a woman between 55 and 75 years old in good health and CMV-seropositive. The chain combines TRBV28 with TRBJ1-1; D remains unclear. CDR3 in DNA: TGTGCCAGCAGTTTATCCGATGCGGGCACTGAAGCTTTCTTT. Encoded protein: CASSLSDAGTEAFF.